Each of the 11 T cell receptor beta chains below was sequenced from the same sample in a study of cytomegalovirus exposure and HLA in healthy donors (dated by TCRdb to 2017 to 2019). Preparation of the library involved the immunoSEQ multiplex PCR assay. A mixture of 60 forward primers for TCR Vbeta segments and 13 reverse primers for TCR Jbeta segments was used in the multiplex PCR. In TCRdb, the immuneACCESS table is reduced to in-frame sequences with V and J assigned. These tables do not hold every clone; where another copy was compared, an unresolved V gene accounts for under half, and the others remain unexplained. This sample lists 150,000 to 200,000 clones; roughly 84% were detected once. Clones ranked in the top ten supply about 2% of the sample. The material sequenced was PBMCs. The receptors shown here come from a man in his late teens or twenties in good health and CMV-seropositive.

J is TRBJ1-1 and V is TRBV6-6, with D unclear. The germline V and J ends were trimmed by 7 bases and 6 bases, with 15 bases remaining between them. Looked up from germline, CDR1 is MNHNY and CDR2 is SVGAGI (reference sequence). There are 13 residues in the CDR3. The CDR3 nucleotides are TGTGCCAGCACCACCCTCCGAGGGTCTGAAGCTTTCTTT. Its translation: CASTTLRGSEAFF.

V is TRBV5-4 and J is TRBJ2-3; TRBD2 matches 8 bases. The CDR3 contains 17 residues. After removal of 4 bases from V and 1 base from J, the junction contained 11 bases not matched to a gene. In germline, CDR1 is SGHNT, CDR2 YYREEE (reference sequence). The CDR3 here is CASSPVPGGAGTDTQYF. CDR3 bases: TGTGCCAGCAGCCCAGTACCCGGGGGGGCCGGCACAGATACGCAGTATTTT. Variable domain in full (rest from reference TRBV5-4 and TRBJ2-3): ETGVTQSPTHLIKTRGQQVTLRCSSQSGHNTVSWYQQALGQGPQFIFQYYREEENGRGNFPPRFSGLQFPNYSSELNVNALELDDSALYLCASSPVPGGAGTDTQYFGPGTRLTVL.

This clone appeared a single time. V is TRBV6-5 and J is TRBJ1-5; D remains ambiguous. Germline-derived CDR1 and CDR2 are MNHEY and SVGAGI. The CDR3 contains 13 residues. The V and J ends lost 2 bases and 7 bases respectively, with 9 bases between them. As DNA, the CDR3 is TGTGCCAGCAGTTACGCGGGTCGGCAGCCCCAGCATTTT. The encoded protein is CASSYAGRQPQHF.

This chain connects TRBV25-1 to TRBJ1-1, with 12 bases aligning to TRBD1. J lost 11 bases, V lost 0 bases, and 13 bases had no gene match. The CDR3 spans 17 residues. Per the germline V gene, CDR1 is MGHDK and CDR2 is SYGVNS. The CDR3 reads CASSEYRLGTGGIAAFF. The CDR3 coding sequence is TGTGCCAGCAGTGAATATAGGTTAGGGACAGGGGGCATAGCGGCTTTCTTT.

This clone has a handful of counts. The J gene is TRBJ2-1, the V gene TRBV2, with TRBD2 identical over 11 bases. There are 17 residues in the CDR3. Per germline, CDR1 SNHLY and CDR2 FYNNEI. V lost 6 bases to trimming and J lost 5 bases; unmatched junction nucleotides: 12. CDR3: CASRPPGTSGFHNEQFF. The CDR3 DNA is TGTGCCAGCAGGCCCCCGGGGACTAGCGGATTTCACAATGAGCAGTTCTTC.

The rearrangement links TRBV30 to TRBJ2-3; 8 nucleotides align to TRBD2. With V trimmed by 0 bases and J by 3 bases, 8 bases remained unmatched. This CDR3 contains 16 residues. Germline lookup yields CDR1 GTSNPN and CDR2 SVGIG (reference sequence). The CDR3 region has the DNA TGTGCCTGGAGTGTAGGGGCGGGGGGTAAAACAGATACGCAGTATTTT. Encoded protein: CAWSVGAGGKTDTQYF.

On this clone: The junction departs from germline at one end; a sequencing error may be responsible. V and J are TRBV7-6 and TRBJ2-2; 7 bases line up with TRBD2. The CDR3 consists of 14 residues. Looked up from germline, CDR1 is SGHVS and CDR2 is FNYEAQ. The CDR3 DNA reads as TGTGCCAGCAGCAGGGGAGGGAACGCCGGGGAGCTGTTTTTT. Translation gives CASSRGGNAGELFF.

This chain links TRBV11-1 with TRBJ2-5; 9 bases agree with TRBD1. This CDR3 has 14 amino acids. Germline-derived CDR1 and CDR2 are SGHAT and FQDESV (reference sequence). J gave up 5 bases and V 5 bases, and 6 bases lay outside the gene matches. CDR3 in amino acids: CASSQGQGMETQYF. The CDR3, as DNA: TGTGCCAGCAGCCAAGGACAGGGGATGGAGACCCAGTACTTC.

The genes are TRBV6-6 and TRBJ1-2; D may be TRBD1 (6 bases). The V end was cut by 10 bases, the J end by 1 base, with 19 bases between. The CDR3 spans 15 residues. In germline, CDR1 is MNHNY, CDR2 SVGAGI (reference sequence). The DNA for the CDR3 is TGTGCCACGGGGAGGGGGGAAGGGTTTAACTATGGCTACACCTTC. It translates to CATGRGEGFNYGYTF.

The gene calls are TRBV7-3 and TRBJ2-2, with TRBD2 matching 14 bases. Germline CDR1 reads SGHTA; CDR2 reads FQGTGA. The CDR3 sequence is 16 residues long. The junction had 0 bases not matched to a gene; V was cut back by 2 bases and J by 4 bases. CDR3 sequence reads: CASSLGLAGGTGELFF. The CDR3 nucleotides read TGTGCCAGCAGCTTAGGACTAGCGGGGGGCACCGGGGAGCTGTTTTTT.

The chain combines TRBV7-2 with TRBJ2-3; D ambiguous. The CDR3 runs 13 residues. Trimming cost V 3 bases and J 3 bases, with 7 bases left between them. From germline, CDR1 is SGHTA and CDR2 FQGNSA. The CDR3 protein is CASSFEATDTQYF. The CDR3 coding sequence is TGTGCCAGCAGCTTCGAAGCGACAGATACGCAGTATTTT.